One TCR beta chain is described in this entry. Antigen unknown. Trimming removed 0 bases from V and 1 base from J, with 12 bases in between. The CDR3 has 16 amino acids. Germline lookup yields CDR1 LGHNA and CDR2 YSLEER. The data stem from a study of cytomegalovirus exposure and HLA in healthy donors. General observations from the study: CMV serostatus alone was available as immune exposure information. Analyses of presence/absence relied on an assumption of roughly uniform sequencing depth across donors. In vitro data verified a few CMV-associated chains as specific for CMV antigens.

The study ran its PCR with 60 Vbeta and 13 Jbeta primers. Libraries were prepared by immunoSEQ multiplex PCR; TCRdb keeps only in-frame clonotypes and omits some of them. The top ten clones hold roughly 6.3% of a sample with approximately 90,000 clones, 60% to 70% of them seen once. This cohort consisted of healthy bone marrow donors. This TCR came from a woman under 40 in good health and CMV-seronegative. Sequenced sample: PBMCs. The chain combines TRBV4-3 with TRBJ1-1; tentative D call: TRBD1 (6 bases). CDR3 bases: TGCGCCAGCAGCCAAGATCTCCCAGGGGAGAACACTGAAGCTTTCTTT. It encodes CASSQDLPGENTEAFF.